This passage covers 28 T cell receptor beta chains from one sample sequenced in a study of graft-versus-host responses after intestinal transplantation (dated by TCRdb to about 2021). The library came from the immunoSEQ multiplex PCR assay. Imported from immuneACCESS, the table was reduced by TCRdb to in-frame sequences with V and J called. These copies leave out some clones; in studies compared against another copy, an unresolved V gene accounts for under half, and the cause of the remainder is not known. The sample table records around 50,000 clones; 80% to 90% of these occur just once. The top ten clones comprise roughly 1.5% of the sample. The sample consisted of PBMCs, taken 26 days after transplant. The receptors originated from a human patient who received an intestinal transplant, so some T cells may come from the graft donor.

V gene TRBV28 combines with J gene TRBJ2-2; TRBD2 agrees at 7 bases. CDR1 and CDR2 from the germline V gene are MDHEN and SYDVKM. Germline trimming cut 2 bases from V and 4 bases from J; bases unmatched to any gene: 16. This CDR3 comprises 19 residues. CDR3 sequence: CASSLIAFLGSGVTGELFF. In nucleotides, the CDR3 is TGTGCCAGCAGTTTAATCGCTTTTCTAGGGAGCGGGGTCACCGGGGAGCTGTTTTTT.

This clone has a handful of counts. The chain links TRBV10-3 to TRBJ1-6; 8 nucleotides match TRBD1. The CDR3 has 14 residues. Trimming cost V 9 bases and J 7 bases; bases outside gene matches: 8. Germline V gives CDR1 ENHRY, CDR2 SYGVKD. CDR3 bases: TGTGCCATTTCCAGACAGGGGCAGAATTCACCCCTCCACTTT. Residues: CAISRQGQNSPLHF.

This sequence joins TRBV28 and TRBJ2-7; D call uncertain. Per germline, CDR1 MDHEN and CDR2 SYDVKM. The CDR3 runs 13 residues. The V end lost 1 base, the J end lost 8 bases, and 12 bases lay between the germline ends. In DNA form, the CDR3 reads TGTGCCAGCAGTTTATCAATCCCCCCTAAGCAGTACTTC. Its translation: CASSLSIPPKQYF.

The sample holds one count of this clone. J is TRBJ2-2 and V is TRBV6-1; 7 bases agree with TRBD2. After removal of 0 bases from V and 7 bases from J, the junction contained 5 bases not matched to a gene. The CDR3 spans 15 residues. Germline V gene sequence: CDR1 MNHNS, CDR2 SASEGT. This CDR3 reads CASSEAFAGDGELFF. CDR3 nucleotides: TGTGCCAGCAGTGAAGCGTTTGCGGGGGACGGGGAGCTGTTTTTT.

This clone came up once. The chain uses TRBV5-1 and TRBJ2-2, with D tentatively TRBD2 (5 bases). V dropped 2 bases and J dropped 7 bases, with 6 bases sitting between them. Germline V gene sequence: CDR1 SGHRS, CDR2 YFSETQ. CDR3 size: 12 residues. The CDR3 protein is CASSFEGGELFF. For the CDR3, the DNA is TGCGCCAGCAGCTTTGAGGGCGGGGAGCTGTTTTTT.

The chain has TRBV28 and TRBJ2-7, with D possibly being TRBD2 (6 bases). Germline loops: CDR1 MDHEN, CDR2 SYDVKM. This CDR3 has 16 amino acids. Deletions cut 7 bases from V and 2 bases from J, with 21 bases between. CDR3 region: CASTTFTGDSPYEQYF. CDR3 nucleotides: TGTGCCAGCACTACCTTTACGGGAGACAGCCCCTACGAGCAGTACTTC.

The chain is built from TRBV7-2 and TRBJ2-1, with D possibly matching TRBD2 (6 bases). Trimming stripped 4 bases from V and 7 bases from J, with 20 bases between. The CDR3 runs 16 residues. Germline V gene lookup returns CDR1 SGHTA and CDR2 FQGNSA. The CDR3 DNA is TGTGCCAGCAGCTCCGGAGGGCGATGGGGAAGTAATGAGCAGTTCTTC. It translates to CASSSGGRWGSNEQFF.

The chain uses TRBV11-2 and TRBJ2-1, with TRBD2 matching 11 bases. V shed 2 bases, J shed 0 bases, and the junction held 9 bases outside the gene matches. The germline V gene has CDR1 SGHAT and CDR2 FQNNGV. The CDR3 runs to 19 residues. The CDR3 spells CASSLTSGSSFPSYNEQFF. The CDR3 DNA reads TGTGCCAGCAGCTTAACTAGCGGGAGCTCCTTCCCCTCCTACAATGAGCAGTTCTTC.

The gene calls are TRBV25-1 and TRBJ2-3; D is possibly TRBD1 (5 bases). The germline gives CDR1 MGHDK, CDR2 SYGVNS. Trimming removed 7 bases at V and 6 bases at J, with 20 bases between. This CDR3 has 15 amino acids. The CDR3 DNA reads as TGTGCCAGCAAGCAATCAGGGATCCCGTCGGATACGCAGTATTTT. Residues: CASKQSGIPSDTQYF.

This chain links TRBV6-6 with TRBJ2-2; D unresolved. Deletions cut 5 bases from V and 5 bases from J, with 9 bases between. The CDR3 is 13 amino acids. CDR1 and CDR2 (germline): MNHNY, SVGAGI (reference sequence). Here the CDR3 reads CASSPPSTGELFF. In nucleotides, the CDR3 is TGTGCCAGCAGTCCTCCGAGTACCGGGGAGCTGTTTTTT.

The chain joins TRBV7-6 to TRBJ2-1; D possibly corresponds to TRBD2 (5 bases). V gave up 0 bases and J gave up 9 bases, with 9 bases separating them. CDR3 length: 13 residues. Germline CDR1 and CDR2: SGHVS and FNYEAQ. CDR3: CASSLAAAGEQFF. CDR3 DNA sequence: TGTGCCAGCAGCTTAGCGGCGGCGGGTGAGCAGTTCTTC. Combining the CDR3 with reference TRBV7-6 and TRBJ2-1 gives the whole variable domain GAGVSQSPRYKVTKRGQDVALRCDPISGHVSLYWYRQALGQGPEFLTYFNYEAQQDKSGLPNDRFSAERPEGSISTLTIQRTEQRDSAMYRCASSLAAAGEQFFGPGTRLTVL.

The chain uses TRBV6-5 and TRBJ1-2, with D perhaps matching TRBD1 (6 bases). The CDR3 is 15 residues long. CDR1 and CDR2 from the germline V gene are MNHEY and SVGAGI. Trimming removed 2 bases from V and 3 bases from J, with 13 bases in between. CDR3 bases: TGTGCCAGCAGTTACACGACAGGTTTTTACTATGGCTACACCTTC. Protein: CASSYTTGFYYGYTF.

The gene calls are TRBV6-5 and TRBJ2-5; unclear D gene. The end of the DNA aligns better with TRBJ2-7, so the J call may be wrong. The CDR3 spans 14 residues. The germline V gene has CDR1 MNHEY and CDR2 SVGAGI. Here the CDR3 reads CASSYSEYGYEQYF. In DNA form, the CDR3 reads TGTGCCAGCAGTTACTCGGAGTACGGCTACGAGCAGTACTTC.

The chain combines TRBV7-6 with TRBJ1-1; 10 positions match TRBD1. This CDR3 is built from 14 residues. The ends lost 4 bases at V and 7 bases at J; junction bases unmatched: 6. CDR1 is SGHVS, CDR2 FNYEAQ, per germline. The chain's CDR3 is CASSSPRDRGEAFF. The CDR3 coding sequence is TGTGCCAGCAGCTCCCCTAGGGACAGGGGTGAAGCTTTCTTT.

V is TRBV6-5 and J is TRBJ1-1; D is unclear. With 6 bases removed from V and 2 bases from J, the gap between germline ends came to 10 bases. The CDR3 is made up of 13 amino acids. Per germline, CDR1 MNHEY and CDR2 SVGAGI. CDR3 sequence: CASRGAANTEAFF. The CDR3 DNA reads as TGTGCCAGCAGAGGAGCGGCTAACACTGAAGCTTTCTTT.

This rearrangement joins TRBV11-2 to TRBJ2-1; tentative D call: TRBD2 (6 bases). This CDR3 has 15 amino acids. The V end was cut by 3 bases, the J end by 3 bases, with 12 bases between. The V gene's germline CDR1 is SGHAT and CDR2 FQNNGV. The CDR3 DNA reads TGTGCCAGCAGCTTGGGGCGGGGACGCTACAATGAGCAGTTCTTC. This sequence encodes CASSLGRGRYNEQFF.

The V and J genes are TRBV6-5 and TRBJ1-2, with D tentatively TRBD1 (6 bases). The CDR3 totals 14 residues. CDR1 is MNHEY and CDR2 is SVGAGI in the germline V gene. V gave up 6 bases and J gave up 4 bases, with 15 bases separating them. The CDR3 bases are TGTGCCAGCAGCCCGACAGGAGTCGGCTATGGCTACACCTTC. The encoded protein is CASSPTGVGYGYTF.

The chain joins TRBV9 to TRBJ2-7, with D perhaps matching TRBD1 (5 bases). Germline loops: CDR1 SGDLS, CDR2 YYNGEE. The CDR3 length is 15 residues. The V end lost 0 bases, the J end lost 7 bases, and 17 bases lay between the germline ends. This CDR3 is CASSVDQGGGWEQYF. For the CDR3, the DNA is TGTGCCAGCAGCGTAGACCAGGGTGGTGGCTGGGAGCAGTACTTC.

The chain carries TRBV4-1 and TRBJ2-4, with 9 bases lining up with TRBD1. The germline V gene encodes CDR1 MGHRA and CDR2 YSYEKL. The CDR3 spans 14 residues. The J segment lost 8 bases and the V segment lost 10 bases, leaving 12 bases of the junction unmatched. The CDR3 coding sequence is TGCGCCACCATGGATTTACAGGGGGCAGACATTCAGTACTTC. The encoded protein is CATMDLQGADIQYF.

The chain links TRBV27 to TRBJ1-2; D is ambiguous. The CDR3 length is 14 residues. V lost 5 bases and J 1 base, leaving 11 bases between the germline ends. Germline V gene lookup returns CDR1 MNHEY and CDR2 SMNVEV (reference sequence). This CDR3 reads CASSTAGVNYGYTF. Here the CDR3 DNA reads TGTGCCAGCAGTACGGCAGGCGTTAACTATGGCTACACCTTC.

The chain is built from TRBV10-2 and TRBJ1-1; the D gene is possibly TRBD1 (5 bases). V gave up 2 bases and J gave up 1 base, with 8 bases separating them. CDR1 and CDR2 from the germline V gene are WSHSY and SAAADI. This CDR3 comprises 14 residues. CDR3 sequence (DNA): TGCGCCAGCAGTGAGAGGGGTGGGAACACTGAAGCTTTCTTT. Protein sequence: CASSERGGNTEAFF.

This sequence joins TRBV19 and TRBJ2-1, with unresolved D. Deletions cut 7 bases from V and 5 bases from J, with 21 bases between. The germline CDR1 and CDR2 sequences are LNHDA and SQIVND (reference sequence). The CDR3 runs 16 residues. The CDR3 nucleotides are TGTGCCAGTACCCCAATGTATGGCGGAGCCGACAATGAGCAGTTCTTC. This codes for CASTPMYGGADNEQFF.

The count of this clone is one. This rearrangement joins TRBV28 to TRBJ2-1; 9 bases are a match to TRBD1. Germline V gene sequence: CDR1 MDHEN, CDR2 SYDVKM. This CDR3 comprises 17 residues. The J segment lost 9 bases and the V segment lost 4 bases, leaving 16 bases of the junction unmatched. CDR3 sequence (DNA): TGTGCCAGCAGTTCACAGGACAGGGGAAAGAATGGAGTTGAGCAGTTCTTC. As protein: CASSSQDRGKNGVEQFF.

V gene TRBV28 combines with J gene TRBJ1-5, with 8 bases that match TRBD1. The germline V gene encodes CDR1 MDHEN and CDR2 SYDVKM. The V segment lost 5 bases and the J segment 9 bases; nucleotides outside the gene matches: 21. CDR3 length equals 18 residues. CDR3 loop: CASSIRGTGYIGRRPQHF. CDR3 nucleotide sequence: TGTGCCAGCAGTATTAGGGGGACAGGCTACATTGGACGTCGGCCCCAGCATTTT.

Note on this clone: This CDR3 is also generated by other DNA sequences in the sample. The V call is TRBV6-5, the J call TRBJ2-2, with TRBD1 matching over 7 bases. Germline assignment: CDR1 MNHEY and CDR2 SVGAGI. V lost 3 bases, J lost 4 bases, and 5 bases stayed unmatched. The CDR3 is 15 residues long. CDR3 in amino acids: CASSYSPGGTGELFF. CDR3 in DNA: TGTGCCAGCAGTTATTCCCCAGGGGGCACCGGGGAGCTGTTTTTT.

The chain joins TRBV2 to TRBJ1-2; 7 nucleotides agree with TRBD1. Germline V gene lookup returns CDR1 SNHLY and CDR2 FYNNEI. This CDR3 contains 17 residues. V dropped 4 bases and J dropped 4; count of bases not matched to a gene: 15. DNA of the CDR3: TGTGCCAGCAGTGGGGACAGAATGGAGGGACTTAGCTATGGCTACACCTTC. It encodes CASSGDRMEGLSYGYTF.

The chain joins TRBV5-1 to TRBJ2-7, with 7 bases that match TRBD2. V gave up 4 bases and J gave up 0 bases; unmatched junction bases: 7. The length of the CDR3 is 15 residues. Per germline, CDR1 SGHRS and CDR2 YFSETQ. The CDR3 DNA sequence: TGCGCCAGCAGCCTCAGGGAGGGGAGCTCCTACGAGCAGTACTTC. Its translation is CASSLREGSSYEQYF.

CDR3 protein: CASSLDPQGQDEAFF. In nucleotides, the CDR3 is TGCGCCAGCAGCTTGGACCCACAGGGCCAGGATGAAGCTTTCTTT. The rearrangement uses TRBV5-1 and TRBJ1-1; perhaps TRBD1 as D (6 bases). The germline gives CDR1 SGHRS, CDR2 YFSETQ. The CDR3 has 15 residues. Trimming stripped 0 bases from V and 7 bases from J, with 16 bases between.